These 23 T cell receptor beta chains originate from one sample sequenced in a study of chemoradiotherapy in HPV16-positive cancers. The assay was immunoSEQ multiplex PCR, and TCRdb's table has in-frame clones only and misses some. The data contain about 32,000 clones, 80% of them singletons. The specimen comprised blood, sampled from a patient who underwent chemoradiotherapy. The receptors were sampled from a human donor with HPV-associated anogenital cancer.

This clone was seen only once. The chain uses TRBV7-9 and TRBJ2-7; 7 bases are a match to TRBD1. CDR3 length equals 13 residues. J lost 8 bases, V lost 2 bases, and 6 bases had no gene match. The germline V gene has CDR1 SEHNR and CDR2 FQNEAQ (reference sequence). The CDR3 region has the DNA TGTGCCAGCAGCTTACTTCTACAGGGGCAGCAGTACTTC. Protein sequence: CASSLLLQGQQYF.

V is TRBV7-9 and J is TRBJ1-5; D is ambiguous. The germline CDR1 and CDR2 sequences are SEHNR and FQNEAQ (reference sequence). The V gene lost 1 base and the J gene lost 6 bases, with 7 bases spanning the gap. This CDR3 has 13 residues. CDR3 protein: CASSLEAGQPQHF. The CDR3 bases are TGTGCCAGCAGCTTAGAGGCCGGTCAGCCCCAGCATTTT.

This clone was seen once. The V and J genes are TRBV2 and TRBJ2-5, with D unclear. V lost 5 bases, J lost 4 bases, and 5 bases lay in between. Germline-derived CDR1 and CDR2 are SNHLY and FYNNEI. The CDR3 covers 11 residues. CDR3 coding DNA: TGTGCCAGCAGTCTGGGAGAGACCCAGTACTTC. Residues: CASSLGETQYF.

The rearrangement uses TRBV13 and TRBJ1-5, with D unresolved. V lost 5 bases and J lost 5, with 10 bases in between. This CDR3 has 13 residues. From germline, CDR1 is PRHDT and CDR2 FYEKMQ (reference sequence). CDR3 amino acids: CASSIRMDQPQHF. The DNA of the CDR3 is TGTGCCAGCAGCATTCGGATGGATCAGCCCCAGCATTTT.

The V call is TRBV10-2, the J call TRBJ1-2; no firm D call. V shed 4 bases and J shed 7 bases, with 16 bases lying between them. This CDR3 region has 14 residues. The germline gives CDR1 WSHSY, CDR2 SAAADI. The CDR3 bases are TGCGCCAGCAGTGTGTTACAGAGCTCGGGTGGCTACACCTTC. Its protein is CASSVLQSSGGYTF.

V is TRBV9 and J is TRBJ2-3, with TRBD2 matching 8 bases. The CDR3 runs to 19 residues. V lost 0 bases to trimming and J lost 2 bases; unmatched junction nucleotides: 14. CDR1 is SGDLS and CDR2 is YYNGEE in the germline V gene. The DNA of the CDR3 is TGTGCCAGCAGCGTAGAACCCGCTGGCGGGGGGTACCCCACAGATACGCAGTATTTT. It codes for CASSVEPAGGGYPTDTQYF. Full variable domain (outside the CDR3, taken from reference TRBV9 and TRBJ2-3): DSGVTQTPKHLITATGQRVTLRCSPRSGDLSVYWYQQSLDQGLQFLIQYYNGEERAKGNILERFSAQQFPDLHSELNLSSLELGDSALYFCASSVEPAGGGYPTDTQYFGPGTRLTVL.

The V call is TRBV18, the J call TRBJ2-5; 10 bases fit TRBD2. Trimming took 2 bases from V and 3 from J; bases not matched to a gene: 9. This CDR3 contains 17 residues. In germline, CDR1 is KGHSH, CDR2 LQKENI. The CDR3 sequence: CASSPIPSGGLKETQYF. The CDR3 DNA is TGTGCCAGCTCACCAATTCCTAGCGGGGGCTTGAAAGAGACCCAGTACTTC.

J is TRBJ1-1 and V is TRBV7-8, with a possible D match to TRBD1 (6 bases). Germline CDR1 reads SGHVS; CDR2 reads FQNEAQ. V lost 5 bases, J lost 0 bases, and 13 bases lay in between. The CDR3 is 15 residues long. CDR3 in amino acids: CASSEMTGLNTEAFF. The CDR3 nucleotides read TGTGCCAGCAGCGAGATGACAGGCTTGAACACTGAAGCTTTCTTT.

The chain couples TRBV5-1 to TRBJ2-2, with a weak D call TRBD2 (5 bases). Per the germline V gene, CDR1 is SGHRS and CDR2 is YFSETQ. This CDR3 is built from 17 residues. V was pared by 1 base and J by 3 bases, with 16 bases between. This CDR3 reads CASSLMGPGSHTGELFF. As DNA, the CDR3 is TGCGCCAGCAGCTTGATGGGCCCGGGGTCGCACACCGGGGAGCTGTTTTTT.

The CDR3 bases are TGTGCCAGCAGCTTACCAGGGGGCGTAGGCTACACCTTC. This codes for CASSLPGGVGYTF. This rearrangement joins TRBV11-2 to TRBJ1-2; 8 bases agree with TRBD1. V lost 2 bases, J lost 8 bases, and 4 bases stayed unmatched. Germline values: CDR1 SGHAT, CDR2 FQNNGV. The CDR3 is made up of 13 amino acids. Combining the CDR3 with reference TRBV11-2 and TRBJ1-2 gives the whole variable domain EAGVAQSPRYKIIEKRQSVAFWCNPISGHATLYWYQQILGQGPKLLIQFQNNGVVDDSQLPKDRFSAERLKGVDSTLKIQPAKLEDSAVYLCASSLPGGVGYTFGSGTRLTVV.

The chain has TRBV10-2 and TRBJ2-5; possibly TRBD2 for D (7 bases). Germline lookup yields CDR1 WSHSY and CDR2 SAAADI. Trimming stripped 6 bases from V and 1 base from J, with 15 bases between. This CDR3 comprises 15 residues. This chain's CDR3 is CASSSLGGPQETQYF. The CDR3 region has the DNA TGCGCCAGCAGCTCGTTGGGGGGGCCCCAAGAGACCCAGTACTTC.

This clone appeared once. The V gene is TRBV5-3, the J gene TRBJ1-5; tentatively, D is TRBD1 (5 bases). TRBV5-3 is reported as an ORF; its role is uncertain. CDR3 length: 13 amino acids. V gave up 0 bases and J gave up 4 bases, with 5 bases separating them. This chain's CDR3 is CARSLGTNQPQHF. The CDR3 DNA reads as TGTGCCAGAAGCTTGGGGACAAATCAGCCCCAGCATTTT.

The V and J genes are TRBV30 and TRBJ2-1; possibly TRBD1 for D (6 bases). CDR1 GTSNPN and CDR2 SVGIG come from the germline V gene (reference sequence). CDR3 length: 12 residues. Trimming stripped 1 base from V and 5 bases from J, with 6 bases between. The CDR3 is CAWSGQDNEQFF. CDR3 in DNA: TGTGCCTGGAGTGGACAGGACAATGAGCAGTTCTTC.

The CDR3 region has the DNA TGTGCCAGCAGCTTGGTAGGAAGCCGGGACATTCAGTACTTC. It yields the protein CASSLVGSRDIQYF. V usage is TRBV5-4 and J usage is TRBJ2-4; no firm D call. The germline V gene has CDR1 SGHNT and CDR2 YYREEE (reference sequence). V lost 0 bases and J lost 8, with 12 bases in between. This CDR3 is 14 amino acids long.

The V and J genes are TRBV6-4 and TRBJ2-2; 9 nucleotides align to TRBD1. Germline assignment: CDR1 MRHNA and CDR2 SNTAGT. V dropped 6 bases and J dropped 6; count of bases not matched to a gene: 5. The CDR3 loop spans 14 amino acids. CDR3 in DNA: TGTGCCAGCAGAGGACAGGGGACCGCCGGGGAGCTGTTTTTT. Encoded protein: CASRGQGTAGELFF.

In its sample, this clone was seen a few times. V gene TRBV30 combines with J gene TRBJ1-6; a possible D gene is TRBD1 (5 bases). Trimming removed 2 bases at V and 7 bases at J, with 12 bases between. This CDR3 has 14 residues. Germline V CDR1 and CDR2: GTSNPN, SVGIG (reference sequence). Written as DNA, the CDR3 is TGTGCCTGGAGTCACGGGGCAGACAATTCACCCCTCCACTTT. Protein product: CAWSHGADNSPLHF.

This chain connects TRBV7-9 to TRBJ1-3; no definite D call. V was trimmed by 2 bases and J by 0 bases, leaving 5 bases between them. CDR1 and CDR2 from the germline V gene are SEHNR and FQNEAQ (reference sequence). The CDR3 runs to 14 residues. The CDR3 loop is CASSLQSSGNTIYF. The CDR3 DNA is TGTGCCAGCAGCTTACAAAGCTCTGGAAACACCATATATTTT.

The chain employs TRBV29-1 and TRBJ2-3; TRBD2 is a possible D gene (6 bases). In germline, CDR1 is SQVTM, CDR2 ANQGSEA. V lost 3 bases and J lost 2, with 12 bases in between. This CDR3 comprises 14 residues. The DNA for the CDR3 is TGCAGCGTTGATCCAGGAGGGGTCACAGATACGCAGTATTTT. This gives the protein CSVDPGGVTDTQYF.

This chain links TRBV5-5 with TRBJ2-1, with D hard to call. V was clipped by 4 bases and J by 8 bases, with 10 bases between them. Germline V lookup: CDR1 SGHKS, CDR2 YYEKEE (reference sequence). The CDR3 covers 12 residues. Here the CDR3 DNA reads TGTGCCAGCAGCAGTCCTCGGGATGAGCAGTTCTTC. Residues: CASSSPRDEQFF.

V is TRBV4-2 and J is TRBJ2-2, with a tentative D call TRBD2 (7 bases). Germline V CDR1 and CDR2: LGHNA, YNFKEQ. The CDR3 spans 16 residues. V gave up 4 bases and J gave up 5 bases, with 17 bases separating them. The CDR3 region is CASSRGGGMRTGELFF. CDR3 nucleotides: TGTGCCAGCAGCCGAGGGGGGGGGATGAGAACCGGGGAGCTGTTTTTT.

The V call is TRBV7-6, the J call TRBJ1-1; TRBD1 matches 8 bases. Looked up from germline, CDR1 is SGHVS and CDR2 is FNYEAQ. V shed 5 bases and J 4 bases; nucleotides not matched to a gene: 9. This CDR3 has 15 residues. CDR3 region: CASSPGGGRRTEAFF. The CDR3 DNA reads TGTGCCAGCAGCCCAGGGGGCGGAAGGCGCACTGAAGCTTTCTTT.

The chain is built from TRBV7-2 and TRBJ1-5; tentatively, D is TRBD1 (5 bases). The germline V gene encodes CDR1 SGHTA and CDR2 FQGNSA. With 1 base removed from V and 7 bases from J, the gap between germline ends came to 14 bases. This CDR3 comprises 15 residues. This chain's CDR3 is CASSLGQGPRQPQHF. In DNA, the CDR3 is TGTGCCAGCAGCTTAGGTCAGGGTCCACGACAGCCCCAGCATTTT. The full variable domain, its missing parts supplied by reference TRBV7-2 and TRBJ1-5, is GAGVSQSPSNKVTEKGKDVELRCDPISGHTALYWYRQSLGQGLEFLIYFQGNSAPDKSGLPSDRFSAERTGGSVSTLTIQRTQQEDSAVYLCASSLGQGPRQPQHFGDGTRLSIL.

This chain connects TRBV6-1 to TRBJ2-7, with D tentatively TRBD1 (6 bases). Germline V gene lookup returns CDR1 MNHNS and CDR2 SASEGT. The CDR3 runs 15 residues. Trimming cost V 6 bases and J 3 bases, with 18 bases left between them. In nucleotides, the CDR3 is TGTGCCAGCAGCCCAATTGTGGGGGCGATCTACGAGCAGTACTTC. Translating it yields CASSPIVGAIYEQYF.